Ten or more counts support the clone carrying this T cell receptor beta chain. Its antigen is unidentified. Synthesis of cDNA was carried out by template-switch 5'RACE. The reaction used 10-nucleotide random UMIs. TCRdb passed the 5' RACE reads through MiXCR, listing each CDR3 protein once. The sample lists about 22,000 distinct CDR3 sequences; roughly 17% were seen once. The germline gives CDR1 SQVTM, CDR2 ANQGSEA. The length of the CDR3 is 13 residues. Unmatched junction bases numbered 3, after V lost 6 bases and J lost 4 bases. The data belong to a study of neurological immune-mediated disorders. Whole-study findings and limits: Among 34 multiple sclerosis patients, 18 had repertoires that phylogenetic grouping placed in one related-CDR3 cluster, a possible signature. No expanded-clone CDR3 amino acid sequence recurred across subjects, suggesting private TCR-beta repertoires.

CD4+ or CD8+ T cells at a count of 950,000 to 1,000,000 served as input for the sorted libraries. This chain joins TRBV29-1 and TRBJ1-5; 10 positions match TRBD1. The receptor comes from a woman aged 18-29 years with multiple sclerosis. Specimen: CD8+ T cells from blood. CDR3 nucleotides: TGCAGCGTCACGGGACAGGGGAATCAGCCCCAGCATTTT. Protein sequence: CSVTGQGNQPQHF.